These 11 T cell receptor beta chains were all obtained from the same sample, sequenced in a study of blood T cell repertoires in COVID-19. Assay: immunoSEQ multiplex PCR; the TCRdb copy retains only in-frame clones and omits some. The table shows roughly 410,000 clones, with about 89% occurring only once. The sample consisted of peripheral blood. The receptors come from a woman aged 55-69 years with COVID-19, enrolled during active disease.

This chain uses TRBV28 with TRBJ1-1, with D unclear. Germline loops: CDR1 MDHEN, CDR2 SYDVKM. With 5 bases removed from V and 2 bases from J, the gap between germline ends came to 12 bases. The CDR3 totals 14 residues. The CDR3 sequence: CASSGPGVNTEAFF. As DNA, the CDR3 is TGTGCCAGCAGTGGCCCCGGGGTCAACACTGAAGCTTTCTTT.

The rearrangement uses TRBV5-3 and TRBJ2-7; the match to TRBD2 covers 13 bases. TRBV5-3 is identified as an open reading frame with a role that is uncertain. Trimming took 4 bases from V and 0 from J; bases not matched to a gene: 7. This CDR3 has 17 residues. The CDR3 is CARSRGLAGIISYEQYF. The CDR3 DNA reads TGTGCCAGAAGCCGGGGACTAGCGGGGATAATCTCCTACGAGCAGTACTTC.

This clone was counted a few times. J is TRBJ2-3 and V is TRBV2; TRBD2 matches at 11 bases. There are 15 residues in the CDR3. In germline, CDR1 is SNHLY, CDR2 FYNNEI. J gave up 6 bases and V 6 bases, and 8 bases lay outside the gene matches. CDR3 loop: CASRFSGGAFDTQYF. The CDR3 bases are TGTGCCAGCAGATTTAGCGGGGGGGCCTTTGATACGCAGTATTTT. Full variable domain (rest looked up from reference TRBV2 and TRBJ2-3): EPEVTQTPSHQVTQMGQEVILRCVPISNHLYFYWYRQILGQKVEFLVSFYNNEISEKSEIFDDQFSVERPDGSNFTLKIRSTKLEDSAMYFCASRFSGGAFDTQYFGPGTRLTVL.

The gene calls are TRBV6-5 and TRBJ2-1; 14 nucleotides match TRBD2. V dropped 10 bases and J dropped 4; count of bases not matched to a gene: 6. The CDR3 loop spans 15 amino acids. Germline lookup yields CDR1 MNHEY and CDR2 SVGAGI. CDR3 in DNA: TGTGCCAACTTCGGGACTAGCGGGGGATACAATGAGCAGTTCTTC. This sequence encodes CANFGTSGGYNEQFF.

The rearrangement uses TRBV9 and TRBJ1-3; 8 bases agree with TRBD1. The junction had 5 bases not matched to a gene; V was cut back by 2 bases and J by 1 base. The CDR3 is 16 residues long. Germline CDR1 and CDR2: SGDLS and YYNGEE. The CDR3 DNA reads TGTGCCAGCAGCGTCACGACAGGGGCGTCTGGAAACACCATATATTTT. It specifies CASSVTTGASGNTIYF.

This chain links TRBV27 with TRBJ2-7, with a tentative D call TRBD1 (5 bases). The V gene's germline CDR1 is MNHEY and CDR2 SMNVEV (reference sequence). The CDR3 has 14 residues. With 5 bases removed from V and 3 bases from J, the gap between germline ends came to 14 bases. The CDR3 reads CASSPGQGNYEQYF. As DNA, the CDR3 is TGTGCCAGCAGTCCCGGGCAGGGAAACTACGAGCAGTACTTC.

V and J are TRBV5-1 and TRBJ1-2; 8 positions agree with TRBD1. The junction had 9 bases not matched to a gene; V was cut back by 4 bases and J by 1 base. CDR1 and CDR2 from the germline V gene are SGHRS and YFSETQ. This CDR3 contains 16 residues. This CDR3 reads CASSPPDRGDNYGYTF. The CDR3 region has the DNA TGCGCCAGCAGCCCCCCCGACAGGGGAGATAACTATGGCTACACCTTC.

The chain uses TRBV7-3 and TRBJ2-3, with 11 bases lining up with TRBD2. After removal of 5 bases from V and 4 bases from J, the junction contained 5 bases not matched to a gene. Germline values: CDR1 SGHTA, CDR2 FQGTGA. This CDR3 region has 15 residues. Written as DNA, the CDR3 is TGTGCCAGCAGCCTTAGCGGGGGGGCCTCAGATACGCAGTATTTT. It codes for CASSLSGGASDTQYF.

V usage is TRBV18 and J usage is TRBJ1-3; the match to TRBD1 covers 12 bases. Germline V gene data show CDR1 as KGHSH and CDR2 as LQKENI. The CDR3 contains 15 residues. Unmatched junction bases numbered 1, after V lost 0 bases and J lost 7 bases. The CDR3 sequence is CASSPPGQGANTIYF. In DNA form, the CDR3 reads TGTGCCAGCTCACCACCGGGACAGGGGGCGAACACCATATATTTT.

The chain has TRBV6-1 and TRBJ2-7, with D perhaps matching TRBD1 (5 bases). V was trimmed by 0 bases and J by 3 bases, leaving 12 bases between them. Germline V gene lookup returns CDR1 MNHNS and CDR2 SASEGT. The CDR3 is 15 amino acids. CDR3 coding DNA: TGTGCCAGCAGTGAAGCGCACAACAGGTACTACGAGCAGTACTTC. Its translation is CASSEAHNRYYEQYF.

The V and J genes are TRBV6-2 or TRBV6-3 and TRBJ2-7; D uncertain. V gave up 2 bases and J gave up 9 bases, with 11 bases separating them. The CDR3 is made up of 12 amino acids. Germline loops: CDR1 MNHEY, CDR2 SVGEGT. The CDR3 DNA reads TGTGCCAGCAGTTACGGCTCATCTTGGCAGTACTTC. Residues: CASSYGSSWQYF.